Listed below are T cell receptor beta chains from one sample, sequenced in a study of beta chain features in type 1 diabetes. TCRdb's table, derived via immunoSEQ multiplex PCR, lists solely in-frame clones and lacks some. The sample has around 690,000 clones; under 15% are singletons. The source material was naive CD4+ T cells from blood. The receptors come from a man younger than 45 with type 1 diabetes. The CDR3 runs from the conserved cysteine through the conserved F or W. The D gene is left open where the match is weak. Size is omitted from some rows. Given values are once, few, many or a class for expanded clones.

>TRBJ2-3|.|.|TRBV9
TGTGCCAGCAGGGAGGACATTAGCACAGATACGCAGTATTTT
CASREDISTDTQYF
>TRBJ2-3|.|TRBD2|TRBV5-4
TGTGCCAGCAGCCCCCCGGGGGGGAGGACAGATACGCAGTATTTT
CASSPPGGRTDTQYF
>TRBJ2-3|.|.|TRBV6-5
TGTGCCAGCAGACACGGGGATACGCAGTATTTT
CASRHGDTQYF
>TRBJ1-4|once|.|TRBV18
TGTGCCAGCTCACCTGCCGCGGGACCCGGGGTTGAACTGTTTTTT
CASSPAAGPGVELFF
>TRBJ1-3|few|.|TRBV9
TGTGCCAGCAGCGTAGAAACAGCCATCTCTGGAAACACCATATATTTT
CASSVETAISGNTIYF
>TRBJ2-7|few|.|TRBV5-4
TGTGCCAGCGTACTCCAGGGCGAGCAGTACTTC
CASVLQGEQYF
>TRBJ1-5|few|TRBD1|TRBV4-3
TGCGCCAGCAGCCAAGTGGGGACAGGCGGCAATCAGCCCCAGCATTTT
CASSQVGTGGNQPQHF
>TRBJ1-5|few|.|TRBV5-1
TGCGCCAGCAGCTTGGACCCCGGGGATCAGCCCCAGCATTTT
CASSLDPGDQPQHF
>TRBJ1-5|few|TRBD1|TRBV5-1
TGCGCCAGCAGAGTTGGACAGGGCCTTGATCAGCCCCAGCATTTT
CASRVGQGLDQPQHF
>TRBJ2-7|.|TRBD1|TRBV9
TGTGCCAGCAGCCCGGGACAGCGCCCCTCCTACGAGCAGTACTTC
CASSPGQRPSYEQYF
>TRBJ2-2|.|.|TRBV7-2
TGTGCCAGCAGCGTGAATCCGAACACCGGGGAGCTGTTTTTT
CASSVNPNTGELFF
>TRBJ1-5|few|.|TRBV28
TGTGCCAGCAGGCTTGGGACCGATCCAAAGCCCCAGCATTTT
CASRLGTDPKPQHF
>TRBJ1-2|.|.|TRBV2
TGTGCCAGCAGTACCTTAGCTGCAGGGAATGGCTACACCTTC
CASSTLAAGNGYTF
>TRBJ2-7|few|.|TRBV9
TGTGCCAGCAGCGTTGGACAGCTATCCTACGAGCAGTACTTC
CASSVGQLSYEQYF
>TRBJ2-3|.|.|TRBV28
TGTGCCAGCAGTTCCGGGCAGGGCACAGATACGCAGTATTTT
CASSSGQGTDTQYF
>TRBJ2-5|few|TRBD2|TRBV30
TGTGCCTGGAATCTAGCGGGGGGGAGACAAGAGACCCAGTACTTC
CAWNLAGGRQETQYF
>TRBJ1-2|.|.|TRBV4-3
TGCGCCAGCAGCCAAGGAAGCAGGGTGGGCTATGGCTACACCTTC
CASSQGSRVGYGYTF
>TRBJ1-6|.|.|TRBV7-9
TGTGCCAGCAGCCTGAGTAATTCACCCCTCCACTTT
CASSLSNSPLHF
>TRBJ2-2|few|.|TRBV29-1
TGCAGCGTTGCCACACGGGCCGGGGAGCTGTTTTTT
CSVATRAGELFF
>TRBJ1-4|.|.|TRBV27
TGTGCCAGCAGCTCAGAGCAGCCCTCAACTAATGAAAAACTGTTTTTT
CASSSEQPSTNEKLFF
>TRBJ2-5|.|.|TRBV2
TGTGCCAGCGGTCTAGGAGAGACCCAGTACTTC
CASGLGETQYF
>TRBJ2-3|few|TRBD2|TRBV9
TGTGCCAGCAGTACCAGGCGGGGGGCGGATACGCAGTATTTT
CASSTRRGADTQYF
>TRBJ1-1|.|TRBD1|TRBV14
TGTGCCAGCAGCCAAGAGGGGACAGGGTACGGCACTGAAGCTTTCTTT
CASSQEGTGYGTEAFF
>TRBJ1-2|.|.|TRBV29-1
TGCAGCGTTGAAGACAGCCTTCTAGCCTATGGCTACACCTTC
CSVEDSLLAYGYTF
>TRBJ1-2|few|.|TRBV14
TGTGCCAGCAGCCAAGAGATAGGGCGCGGCTACACCTTC
CASSQEIGRGYTF
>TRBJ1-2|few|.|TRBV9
TGTGCCAGCAGCGTAGGCGGCGCCCAGGGCCCCTATGGCTACACCTTC
CASSVGGAQGPYGYTF
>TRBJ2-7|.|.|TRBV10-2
TGCGCCACCGGGGGGCAGGGGGCCTACGAGCAGTACTTC
CATGGQGAYEQYF
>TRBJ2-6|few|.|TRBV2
TGTGCCAGCAGTGAAGAGAGATCCGGGGCCAACGTCCTGACTTTC
CASSEERSGANVLTF
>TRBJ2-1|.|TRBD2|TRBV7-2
TGTGCCAGCAGCCCGGGGGGGGAGCAGTTCTTC
CASSPGGEQFF
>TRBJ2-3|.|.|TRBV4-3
TGCGCCAGCAGCCGCCGATGGGGGTCCCTGGCAGATACGCAGTATTTT
CASSRRWGSLADTQYF
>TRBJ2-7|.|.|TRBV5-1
TGCGCCAGCAGCTTGCCGGGGAGCTCCTACGAGCAGTACTTC
CASSLPGSSYEQYF
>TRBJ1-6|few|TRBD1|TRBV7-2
TGTGCCAGCAGCTACCGGGACAGAAATTCACCCCTCCACTTT
CASSYRDRNSPLHF
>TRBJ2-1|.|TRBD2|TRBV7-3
TGTGCCAGCAGCTTAACCCGGACTAGCGGGGGAGGGAATGAGCAGTTCTTC
CASSLTRTSGGGNEQFF
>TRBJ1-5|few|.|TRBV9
TGTGCCAGCAGCCCCGGTCCCGACCAGCCCCAGCATTTT
CASSPGPDQPQHF
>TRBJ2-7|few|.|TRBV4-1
TGCGCCAGCAGCCAGAACGAAAGGACAGCAACCTCCTACGAGCAGTACTTC
CASSQNERTATSYEQYF
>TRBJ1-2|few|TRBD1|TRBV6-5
TGTGCCAGCAGTTCCTATGACAGGGGAGGCTACACCTTC
CASSSYDRGGYTF
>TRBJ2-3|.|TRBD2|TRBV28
TGTGCCAGCAGCGTCGCGGGGGGGTGGAGTGGAGATACGCAGTATTTT
CASSVAGGWSGDTQYF
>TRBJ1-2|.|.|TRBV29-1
TGCAGCGTTGTCGCACCGCCGACTAACTATGGCTACACCTTC
CSVVAPPTNYGYTF
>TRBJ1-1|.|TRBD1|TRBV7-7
TGTGCTAGCAGCTTGGGGACAGGCACTGAAGCTTTCTTT
CASSLGTGTEAFF
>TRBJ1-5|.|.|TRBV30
TGTGCCTGGAGCGGGGATAGCAATCAGCCCCAGCATTTT
CAWSGDSNQPQHF
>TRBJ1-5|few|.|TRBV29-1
TGCAGCGTTGAAGTGACTAAAGGGCAGCCCCAGCATTTT
CSVEVTKGQPQHF
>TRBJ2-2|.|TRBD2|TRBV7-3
TGTGCCAGCAGCTCGACTAGCGGCAACACCGGGGAGCTGTTTTTT
CASSSTSGNTGELFF
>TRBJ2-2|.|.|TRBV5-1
TGCGCCAGCAGCTCGGACCTGAGAGCCGGGGAGCTGTTTTTT
CASSSDLRAGELFF
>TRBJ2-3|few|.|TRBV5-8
TGTGCCAGCAGCTTCGGACAGAGCACAGATACGCAGTATTTT
CASSFGQSTDTQYF
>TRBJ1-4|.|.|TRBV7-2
TGTGCCAGCAGCTTAGGACTGAAGAATGAAAAACTGTTTTTT
CASSLGLKNEKLFF
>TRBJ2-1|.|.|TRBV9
TGTGCCAGCAGCGTAGTGCTCGGGCAGAAGTTCTTC
CASSVVLGQKFF
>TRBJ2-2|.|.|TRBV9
TGTGCCAGCAGCGTAGATGGACAGCGGAACACCGGGGAGCTGTTTTTT
CASSVDGQRNTGELFF
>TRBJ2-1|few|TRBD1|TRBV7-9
TGTGCCAGCAGCTCCTACAGGGGGCGCGTGGATGAGCAGTTCTTC
CASSSYRGRVDEQFF